The clone carrying this T cell receptor (beta chain) appeared many times. The sample comes from a study of T-cell memory formation after mild COVID-19. Losses at the gene ends were 6 bases for V and 4 bases for J; bases not matched to a gene: 11. The CDR3 totals 16 residues. From germline, CDR1 is MNHEY and CDR2 SMNVEV (reference sequence). MiXCR, applied by TCRdb to the 5' RACE reads, yields one record per CDR3 protein. This table holds some 440,000 distinct CDR3 sequences, 20% to 25% found once. Sequenced material: PBMCs or a T cell subset sorted from them (not recorded which). This clonotype was obtained from an adult woman who had mild COVID-19 (a few samples of this study predate the infection). Cell type and time point are not known. The genes are TRBV27 and TRBJ2-2; 7 bases align to TRBD1. The CDR3 bases are TGTGCCAGCAGAATGGGACAGCGGTCCATCACCGGGGAGCTGTTTTTT. This sequence encodes CASRMGQRSITGELFF.